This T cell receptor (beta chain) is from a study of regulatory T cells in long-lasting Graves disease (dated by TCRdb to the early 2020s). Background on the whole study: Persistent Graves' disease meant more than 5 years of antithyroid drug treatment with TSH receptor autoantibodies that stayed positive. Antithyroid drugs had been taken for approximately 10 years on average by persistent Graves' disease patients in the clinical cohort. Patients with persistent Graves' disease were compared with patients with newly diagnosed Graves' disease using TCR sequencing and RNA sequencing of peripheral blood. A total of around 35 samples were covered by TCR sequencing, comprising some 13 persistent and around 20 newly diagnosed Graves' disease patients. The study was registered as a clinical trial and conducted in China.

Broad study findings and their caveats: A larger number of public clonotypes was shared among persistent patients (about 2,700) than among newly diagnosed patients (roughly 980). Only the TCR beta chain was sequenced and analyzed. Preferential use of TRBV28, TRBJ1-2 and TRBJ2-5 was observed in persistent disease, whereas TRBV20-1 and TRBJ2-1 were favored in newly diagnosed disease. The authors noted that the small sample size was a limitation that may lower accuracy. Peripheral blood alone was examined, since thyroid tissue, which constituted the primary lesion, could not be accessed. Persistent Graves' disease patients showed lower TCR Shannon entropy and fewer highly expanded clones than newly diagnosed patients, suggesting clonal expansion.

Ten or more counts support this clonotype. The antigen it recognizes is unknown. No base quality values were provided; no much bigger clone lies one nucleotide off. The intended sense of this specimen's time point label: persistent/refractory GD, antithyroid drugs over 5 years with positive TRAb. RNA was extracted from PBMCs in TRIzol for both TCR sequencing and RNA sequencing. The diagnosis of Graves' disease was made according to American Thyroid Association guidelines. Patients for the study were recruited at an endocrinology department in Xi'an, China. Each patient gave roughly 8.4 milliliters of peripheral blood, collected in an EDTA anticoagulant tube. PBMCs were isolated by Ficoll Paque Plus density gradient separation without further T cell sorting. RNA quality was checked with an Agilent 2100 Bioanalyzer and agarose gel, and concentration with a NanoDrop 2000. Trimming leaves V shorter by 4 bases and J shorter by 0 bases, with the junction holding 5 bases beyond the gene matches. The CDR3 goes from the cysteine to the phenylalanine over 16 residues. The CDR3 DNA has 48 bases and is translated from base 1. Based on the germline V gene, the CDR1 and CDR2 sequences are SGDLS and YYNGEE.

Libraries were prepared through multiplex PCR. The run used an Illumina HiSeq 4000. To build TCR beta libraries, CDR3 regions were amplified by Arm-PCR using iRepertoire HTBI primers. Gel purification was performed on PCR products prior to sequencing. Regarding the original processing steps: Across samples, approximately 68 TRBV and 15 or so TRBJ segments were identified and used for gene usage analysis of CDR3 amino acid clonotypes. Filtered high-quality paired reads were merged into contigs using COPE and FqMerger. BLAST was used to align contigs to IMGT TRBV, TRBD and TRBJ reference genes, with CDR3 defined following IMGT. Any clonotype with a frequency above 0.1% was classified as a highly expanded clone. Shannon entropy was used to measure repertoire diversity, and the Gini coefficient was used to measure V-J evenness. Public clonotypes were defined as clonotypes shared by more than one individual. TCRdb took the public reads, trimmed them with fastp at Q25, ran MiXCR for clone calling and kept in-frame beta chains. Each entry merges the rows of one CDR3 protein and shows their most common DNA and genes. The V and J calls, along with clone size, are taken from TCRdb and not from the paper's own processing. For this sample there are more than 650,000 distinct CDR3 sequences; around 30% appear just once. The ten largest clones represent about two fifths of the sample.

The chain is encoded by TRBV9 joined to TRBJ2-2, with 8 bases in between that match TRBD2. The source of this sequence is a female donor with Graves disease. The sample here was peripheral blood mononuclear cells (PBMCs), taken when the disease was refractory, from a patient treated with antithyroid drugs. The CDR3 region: CASSLSGSANTGELFF. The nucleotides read TGTGCCAGCAGCCTGAGCGGGAGCGCGAACACCGGGGAGCTGTTTTTT.